This T cell receptor (beta chain) was captured in a study of T cell responses to AZD1222 COVID-19 vaccine. This clone was counted once. Trimming removed 5 bases from V and 9 bases from J; junction bases left unmatched: 7. This CDR3 region has 13 residues. Germline V gene sequence: CDR1 MNHEY, CDR2 SVGEGT. Measured with immunoSEQ multiplex PCR; TCRdb has only the in-frame clones, and not every one. The sample carries 99,000 or so clones, 88% recorded once. The source was peripheral blood, collected on day 0 of AZD1222 vaccination. This chain joins TRBV6-2 or TRBV6-3 and TRBJ2-1, with 7 positions matching TRBD1. The receptor's source is an adult in good health. This chain's CDR3 is CASSLVTGVEQFF. Written as DNA, the CDR3 is TGTGCCAGCAGTCTGGTCACAGGGGTTGAGCAGTTCTTC.